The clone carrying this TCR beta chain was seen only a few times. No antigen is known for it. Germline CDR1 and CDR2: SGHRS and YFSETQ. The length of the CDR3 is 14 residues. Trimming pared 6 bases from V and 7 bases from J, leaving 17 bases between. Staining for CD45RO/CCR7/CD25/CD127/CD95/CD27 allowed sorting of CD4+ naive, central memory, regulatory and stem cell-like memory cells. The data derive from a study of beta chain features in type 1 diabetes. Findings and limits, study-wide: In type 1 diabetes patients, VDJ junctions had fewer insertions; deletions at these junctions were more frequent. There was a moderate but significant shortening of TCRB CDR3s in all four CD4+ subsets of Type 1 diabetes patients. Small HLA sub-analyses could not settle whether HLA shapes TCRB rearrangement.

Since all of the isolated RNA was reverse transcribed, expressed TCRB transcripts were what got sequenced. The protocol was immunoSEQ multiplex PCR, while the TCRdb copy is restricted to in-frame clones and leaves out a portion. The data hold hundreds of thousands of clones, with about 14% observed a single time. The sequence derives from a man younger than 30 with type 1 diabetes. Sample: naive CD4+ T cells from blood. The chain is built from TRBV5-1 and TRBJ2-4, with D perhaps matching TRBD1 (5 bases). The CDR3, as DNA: TGCGCCAGCACCGAGACAGCTACCGAGAACATTCAGTACTTC. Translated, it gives CASTETATENIQYF.